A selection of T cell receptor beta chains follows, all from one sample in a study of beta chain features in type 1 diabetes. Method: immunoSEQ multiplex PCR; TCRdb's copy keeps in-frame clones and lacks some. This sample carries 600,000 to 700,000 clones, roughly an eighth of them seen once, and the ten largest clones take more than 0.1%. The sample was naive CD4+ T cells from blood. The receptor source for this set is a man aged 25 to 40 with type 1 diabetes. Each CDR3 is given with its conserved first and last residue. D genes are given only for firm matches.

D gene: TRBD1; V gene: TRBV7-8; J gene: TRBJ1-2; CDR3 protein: CASSFDRALNYGYTF
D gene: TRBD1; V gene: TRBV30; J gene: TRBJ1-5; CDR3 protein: CAWSGGQGARNQPQHF
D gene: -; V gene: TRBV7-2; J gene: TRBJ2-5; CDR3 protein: CASSTNTGGETQYF
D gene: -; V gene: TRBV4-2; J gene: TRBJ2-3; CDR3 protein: CASSSGGGTSGDTQYF
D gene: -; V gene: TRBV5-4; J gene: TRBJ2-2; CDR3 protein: CASTPQTANTGELFF
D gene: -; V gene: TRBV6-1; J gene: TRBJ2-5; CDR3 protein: CASSHQGWETQYF
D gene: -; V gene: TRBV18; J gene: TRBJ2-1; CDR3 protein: CASSPPRNEQFF
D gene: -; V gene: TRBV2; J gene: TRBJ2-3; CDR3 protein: CASSYGTPRGADTQYF
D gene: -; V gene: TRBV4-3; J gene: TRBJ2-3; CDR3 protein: CASSQEADTQYF
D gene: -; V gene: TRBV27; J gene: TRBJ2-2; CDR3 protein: CASSSPQNTGELFF
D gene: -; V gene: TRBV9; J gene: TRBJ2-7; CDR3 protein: CASSSFAGTSGEQYF
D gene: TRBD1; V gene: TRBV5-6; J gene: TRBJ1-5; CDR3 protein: CASTVRGRGPWGSNQPQHF
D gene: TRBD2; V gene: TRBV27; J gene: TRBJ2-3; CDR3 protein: CASSSGLAGATDTQYF
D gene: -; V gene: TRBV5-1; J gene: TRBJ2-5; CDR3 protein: CASSFSGTQETQYF
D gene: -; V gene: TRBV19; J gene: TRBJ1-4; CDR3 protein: CASSINRDRTEKLFF
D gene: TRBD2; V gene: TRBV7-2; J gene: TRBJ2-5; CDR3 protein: CASNKGTSGQETQYF
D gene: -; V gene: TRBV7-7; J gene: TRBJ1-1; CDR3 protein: CASSLSENTEAFF
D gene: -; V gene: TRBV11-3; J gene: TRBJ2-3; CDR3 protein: CASSLIGTDQPDTQYF
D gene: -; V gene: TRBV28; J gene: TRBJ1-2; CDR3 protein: CASSTTTGSHGYTF
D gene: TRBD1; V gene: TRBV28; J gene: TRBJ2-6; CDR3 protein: CAVGQGEAGANVLTF
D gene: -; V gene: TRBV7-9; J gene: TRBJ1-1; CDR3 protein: CASSRNTEAFF
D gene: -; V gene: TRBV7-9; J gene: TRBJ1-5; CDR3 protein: CASSLHGPLSNQPQHF
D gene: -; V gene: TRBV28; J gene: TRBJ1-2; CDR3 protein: CASSQSGTYIYGYTF
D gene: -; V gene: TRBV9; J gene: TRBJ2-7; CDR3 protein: CASSVVPGTYEQYF
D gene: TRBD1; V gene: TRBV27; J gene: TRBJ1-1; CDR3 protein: CASSFDRGNTEAFF
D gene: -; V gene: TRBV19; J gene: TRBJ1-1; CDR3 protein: CASSMDSTTEAFF
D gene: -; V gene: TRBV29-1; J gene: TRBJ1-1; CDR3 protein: CSVENEGMTEAFF
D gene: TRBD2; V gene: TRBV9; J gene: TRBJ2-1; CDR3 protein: CASSVSSGVTYNEQFF
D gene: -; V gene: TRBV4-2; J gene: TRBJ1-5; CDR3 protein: CASSQSDSFRPQHF